This is a list of T cell receptor beta chains from one sample in a study of PD-L1 blockade in urothelial cancer. Sequencing was performed with immunoSEQ multiplex PCR; in TCRdb, only in-frame clones are kept and a portion is missing. Here the sample spans roughly 91,000 clones, about 83% being singletons. The sample here was PBMCs, taken around atezolizumab (anti-PD-L1) treatment. Every receptor here comes from a man aged 60-69 years with urothelial cancer. Both conserved end residues are part of each CDR3. The order of the fields is CDR3 protein, CDR3 DNA, J gene, D gene, V gene, clone size. D genes are given only for firm matches. Clone size appears in some rows only: once, few, many, or a class for an expanded clone.

cdr3_aa: CASSISGWETQYF
cdr3_nt: TGTGCCAGTAGTATATCGGGGTGGGAGACCCAGTACTTC
j_call: TRBJ2-5
d_call: .
v_call: TRBV19
clone_size: .

cdr3_aa: CASSLESFPGTQYF
cdr3_nt: TGTGCCAGCAGCTTAGAATCCTTTCCCGGGACGCAGTATTTT
j_call: TRBJ2-3
d_call: .
v_call: TRBV11-3
clone_size: once

cdr3_aa: CSARFVTEAFF
cdr3_nt: TGCAGTGCTAGATTCGTAACTGAAGCTTTCTTT
j_call: TRBJ1-1
d_call: .
v_call: TRBV20-1
clone_size: few

cdr3_aa: CASSLRGGLNTGELFF
cdr3_nt: TGCGCCAGCAGCTTGCGGGGAGGGTTGAACACCGGGGAGCTGTTTTTT
j_call: TRBJ2-2
d_call: TRBD2
v_call: TRBV5-1
clone_size: .

cdr3_aa: CASSLLRGRASLDTQYF
cdr3_nt: TGTGCCAGCAGCCTCCTAAGGGGGCGGGCTTCCCTAGATACGCAGTATTTT
j_call: TRBJ2-3
d_call: TRBD1
v_call: TRBV14
clone_size: .

cdr3_aa: CASRTGLSYNEQFF
cdr3_nt: TGTGCCAGCAGGACTGGCCTCTCCTACAATGAGCAGTTCTTC
j_call: TRBJ2-1
d_call: .
v_call: TRBV2
clone_size: .

cdr3_aa: CASSHTGGTEAFF
cdr3_nt: TGTGCCAGCAGCCACACAGGGGGGACTGAAGCTTTCTTT
j_call: TRBJ1-1
d_call: TRBD1
v_call: TRBV9
clone_size: .

cdr3_aa: CASSLWARQGPGELFF
cdr3_nt: TGTGCCAGCAGCTTATGGGCCCGACAGGGTCCCGGGGAGCTGTTTTTT
j_call: TRBJ2-2
d_call: TRBD1
v_call: TRBV7-3
clone_size: few

cdr3_aa: CASSLGQGGEKLFF
cdr3_nt: TGCGCCAGCAGCCTGGGACAGGGTGGAGAAAAACTGTTTTTT
j_call: TRBJ1-4
d_call: TRBD1
v_call: TRBV4-1
clone_size: .

cdr3_aa: CASSLGAVTKNIQYF
cdr3_nt: TGTGCCAGCAGCTTAGGTGCAGTGACCAAAAACATTCAGTACTTC
j_call: TRBJ2-4
d_call: .
v_call: TRBV11-2
clone_size: .

cdr3_aa: CAISGGQGNQPQHF
cdr3_nt: TGTGCCATCAGTGGCGGACAGGGGAATCAGCCCCAGCATTTT
j_call: TRBJ1-5
d_call: TRBD1
v_call: TRBV10-3
clone_size: .

cdr3_aa: CASSKGLQETQYF
cdr3_nt: TGTGCCAGCAGCAAGGGACTACAAGAGACCCAGTACTTC
j_call: TRBJ2-5
d_call: TRBD2
v_call: TRBV9
clone_size: .

cdr3_aa: CASRTPGTDTQYF
cdr3_nt: TGTGCCAGCAGAACCCCGGGAACAGATACGCAGTATTTT
j_call: TRBJ2-3
d_call: .
v_call: TRBV6-5
clone_size: .

cdr3_aa: CASSQAGLAGPYNEQFF
cdr3_nt: TGCGCCAGCAGCCAAGCCGGACTAGCGGGACCCTACAATGAGCAGTTCTTC
j_call: TRBJ2-1
d_call: TRBD2
v_call: TRBV4-1
clone_size: .

cdr3_aa: CASSEGQELYGYTF
cdr3_nt: TGCGCCAGCAGCGAGGGACAGGAACTCTATGGCTACACCTTC
j_call: TRBJ1-2
d_call: TRBD1
v_call: TRBV5-1
clone_size: .

cdr3_aa: CAWSNAVSEQYF
cdr3_nt: TGTGCCTGGAGTAATGCAGTCTCCGAGCAGTACTTC
j_call: TRBJ2-7
d_call: .
v_call: TRBV30
clone_size: .

cdr3_aa: CATAGASDRPQHF
cdr3_nt: TGTGCCACGGCGGGAGCGAGCGATCGGCCCCAGCATTTT
j_call: TRBJ1-5
d_call: .
v_call: TRBV10-3
clone_size: once

cdr3_aa: CASIHTGSGNTIYF
cdr3_nt: TGTGCCAGCATACACACGGGCTCTGGAAACACCATATATTTT
j_call: TRBJ1-3
d_call: .
v_call: TRBV27
clone_size: .

cdr3_aa: CASLGPQHF
cdr3_nt: TGTGCCAGCCTAGGGCCCCAGCATTTT
j_call: TRBJ1-5
d_call: .
v_call: TRBV6-5
clone_size: .

cdr3_aa: CASASSNQPQHF
cdr3_nt: TGTGCCAGCGCGAGTAGCAATCAGCCCCAGCATTTT
j_call: TRBJ1-5
d_call: .
v_call: TRBV7-6
clone_size: .

cdr3_aa: CASSSPGQGFEDTQYF
cdr3_nt: TGCGCCAGCAGCAGTCCGGGACAGGGATTCGAAGATACGCAGTATTTT
j_call: TRBJ2-3
d_call: TRBD1
v_call: TRBV5-1
clone_size: .

cdr3_aa: CASSLKGLVYEQYF
cdr3_nt: TGTGCCAGCAGCTTGAAGGGACTAGTTTACGAGCAGTACTTC
j_call: TRBJ2-7
d_call: TRBD2
v_call: TRBV7-8
clone_size: .

cdr3_aa: CASSMGLAGGSDTQYF
cdr3_nt: TGCGCCAGCAGCATGGGACTAGCGGGAGGATCCGATACGCAGTATTTT
j_call: TRBJ2-3
d_call: TRBD2
v_call: TRBV5-1
clone_size: .

cdr3_aa: CATAGQGGNQPQHF
cdr3_nt: TGTGCCACTGCAGGACAGGGCGGCAATCAGCCCCAGCATTTT
j_call: TRBJ1-5
d_call: TRBD1
v_call: TRBV7-9
clone_size: .

cdr3_aa: CASSIGLADTQYF
cdr3_nt: TGTGCCAGTAGTATAGGATTAGCAGATACGCAGTATTTT
j_call: TRBJ2-3
d_call: .
v_call: TRBV19
clone_size: .

cdr3_aa: CASSGTGQAPETQYF
cdr3_nt: TGCGCCAGCAGCGGGACGGGACAGGCCCCAGAGACCCAGTACTTC
j_call: TRBJ2-5
d_call: TRBD1
v_call: TRBV5-1
clone_size: .

cdr3_aa: CASSSGTETNYGYTF
cdr3_nt: TGTGCCAGCTCTTCCGGGACAGAGACTAACTATGGCTACACCTTC
j_call: TRBJ1-2
d_call: TRBD1
v_call: TRBV18
clone_size: .

cdr3_aa: CASNLRHSYNEQFF
cdr3_nt: TGTGCCAGTAATCTACGCCATTCGTACAATGAGCAGTTCTTC
j_call: TRBJ2-1
d_call: .
v_call: TRBV19
clone_size: .

cdr3_aa: CASSWSGTEAFF
cdr3_nt: TGTGCCAGCAGCTGGAGTGGGACTGAAGCTTTCTTT
j_call: TRBJ1-1
d_call: .
v_call: TRBV5-5
clone_size: .

cdr3_aa: CASSPMGGGNSYEQYF
cdr3_nt: TGTGCCAGCAGCCCCATGGGCGGGGGGAACTCCTACGAGCAGTACTTC
j_call: TRBJ2-7
d_call: TRBD2
v_call: TRBV4-2
clone_size: .

cdr3_aa: CASSPSVNTEAFF
cdr3_nt: TGTGCCAGCTCACCATCCGTGAACACTGAAGCTTTCTTT
j_call: TRBJ1-1
d_call: .
v_call: TRBV18
clone_size: .

cdr3_aa: CASSRGFTNEQYF
cdr3_nt: TGTGCCAGTAGTCGGGGTTTTACTAACGAGCAGTACTTC
j_call: TRBJ2-7
d_call: .
v_call: TRBV19
clone_size: .

cdr3_aa: CASRKQGSNQPQHF
cdr3_nt: TGTGCCAGCCGTAAGCAGGGGTCAAATCAGCCCCAGCATTTT
j_call: TRBJ1-5
d_call: .
v_call: TRBV6-1
clone_size: few

cdr3_aa: CASNKGLARGEQFF
cdr3_nt: TGTGCCAGCAACAAGGGACTAGCGAGAGGTGAGCAGTTCTTC
j_call: TRBJ2-1
d_call: TRBD2
v_call: TRBV14
clone_size: .

cdr3_aa: CASSYTGVPNTEAFF
cdr3_nt: TGTGCCAGCAGTTATACAGGGGTACCGAACACTGAAGCTTTCTTT
j_call: TRBJ1-1
d_call: TRBD1
v_call: TRBV6-5
clone_size: .

cdr3_aa: CASSLGLAGGTDTQYF
cdr3_nt: TGCGCCAGCAGCTTGGGGCTAGCGGGAGGGACAGATACGCAGTATTTT
j_call: TRBJ2-3
d_call: TRBD2
v_call: TRBV5-1
clone_size: many

cdr3_aa: CASSLGLALAGELFF
cdr3_nt: TGTGCCAGCAGTTTGGGACTAGCGTTGGCCGGGGAGCTGTTTTTT
j_call: TRBJ2-2
d_call: TRBD2
v_call: TRBV28
clone_size: .

cdr3_aa: CASGLAQKPKGRVARYQETQYF
cdr3_nt: TGTGCTAGTGGTTTGGCCCAGAAACCCAAGGGGAGGGTAGCGAGGTACCAAGAGACCCAGTACTTC
j_call: TRBJ2-5
d_call: TRBD2
v_call: TRBV12-5
clone_size: .

cdr3_aa: CASSLQGASNQPQHF
cdr3_nt: TGCGCCAGCAGCTTGCAGGGTGCGAGCAATCAGCCCCAGCATTTT
j_call: TRBJ1-5
d_call: .
v_call: TRBV5-1
clone_size: .